What follows describes a single T cell receptor (beta chain). It lacks a known antigen. There are no base qualities to consult, and no much larger clone falls within one base. Via the germline V gene (reference sequence), CDR1 is DFQATT and CDR2 SNEGSKA. Between the V and J ends, shortened by 6 bases and 3 bases respectively, the junction contains 26 bases. The CDR3 contains 17 residues, cysteine and phenylalanine counted. The DNA shown is the 51-base CDR3, in frame from base 1. This sample is drawn from a study of T-cell reconstitution after alpha-beta-depleted transplantation in children (dated by TCRdb to 2016 to 2017). Looking at the study overall: The study quantitatively tracked T-cell immune reconstitution after TCRalphabeta/CD19-depleted allogeneic hematopoietic cell transplantation in children using TCR repertoire profiling.

The sample's treatment or condition, from its label and the paper: allogeneic hematopoietic cell transplantation with graft depleted of TCRalphabeta T cells and CD19 B cells. TCRalphabeta/CD19-depleted allogeneic hematopoietic cell grafts were given to the transplant recipients, all of whom were children. General conclusions and limits of the study: Hyperexpanded clone frequencies declined over subsequent months; after one year, T-cell counts and TCRbeta diversity were mostly attributed to newly produced T cells. In some patients, the high TCRbeta diversity seen at day 60 was put down to recipient T cells and intrathymic progenitors that had survived conditioning. The apparently early recovery of alphabetaT-cell counts about two months after transplant reportedly depended on only several hundred rapidly expanded clones that came from non-depleted graft cells.

The library was generated by PCR. TCRdb shows the sequencer as Illumina HiSeq 2500. To normalize quantification of the TCRbeta repertoire, the TCR libraries were built with molecular barcoding that relied on unique molecular identifiers. TCRdb reprocessing: public reads trimmed at Q25 with fastp, clones called with MiXCR, in-frame beta chains kept. Rows with a matching CDR3 protein are joined into one entry that keeps the most common DNA and genes. This sample is represented by 300,000 to 400,000 distinct CDR3 sequences; around 15% of them were singletons. The top ten constitute approximately 44% of the sample.

The chain is assembled from TRBV20-1 and TRBJ1-1, and possibly TRBD1, on 6 matching bases. The specimen was PBMCs, mostly from graft donor cells, collected 360 days after TCRalphabeta/CD19-depleted stem cell transplant. This TCR was sampled from a male patient aged 2 to 9 who had a stem cell transplant for acute lymphoblastic leukemia, so the T cells may come from the graft donor. The CDR3 protein sequence reads: CSAHENTWGAQDTEAFF. The DNA is as follows: TGCAGTGCCCACGAAAACACCTGGGGGGCCCAGGACACTGAAGCTTTCTTT.